This T cell receptor beta chain originates from a study of T cells in Graves' hyperthyroidism and ophthalmopathy. Whole-study findings and limits: A model using 13 V-J features told ophthalmopathy apart from stable hyperthyroidism. Most thyroid-expanded clonotypes above 0.001 were also found in blood. For ophthalmopathy, model prediction preceded onset by a median roughly 6.3 months.

Amplification yielded TCR beta CDR3 regions, with RNA transcripts as the source. The HTBI primer set was used in a first-round RT-PCR of the TCR CDR3. TCRdb reprocessed the multiplex PCR reads with MiXCR, giving one entry per CDR3 protein. The data show 540,000 or so distinct CDR3 sequences, with under 60% seen just once and around a fifth held by the top ten. Many counts were recorded for this clonotype. The antigen is unknown. Germline values: CDR1 SGHTA, CDR2 FQGNSA. The CDR3 has 14 residues. Trimming cost V 6 bases and J 5 bases; bases outside gene matches: 5. The genes are TRBV7-2 and TRBJ2-2, with TRBD2 identical over 8 bases. The sequencing sample was made of peripheral blood or thyroid tissue (not recorded which). This clonotype was sampled from an adult woman with Graves' disease, either hyperthyroidism or ophthalmopathy (not recorded which). CDR3 residues: CASSFKRETGELFF. Here the CDR3 DNA reads TGTGCCAGCAGTTTCAAGCGGGAGACCGGGGAGCTGTTTTTT.